This entry lists 32 T cell receptor beta chains sequenced from one sample in a study of blood T cell repertoires in COVID-19. TCRdb keeps only in-frame clones here, not all; method: immunoSEQ multiplex PCR. The table includes approximately 280,000 clones, around nine tenths detected once. The sequenced material came from peripheral blood. These receptors all come from a man between 40 and 49 years old with acute or convalescent COVID-19.

The gene calls are TRBV29-1 and TRBJ1-4, with 7 positions matching TRBD1. V lost 5 bases and J lost 7; bases outside the gene matches: 7. Germline loops: CDR1 SQVTM, CDR2 ANQGSEA. The CDR3 spans 13 residues. The chain's CDR3 is CSVQRGQVEKLFF. CDR3 in DNA: TGCAGCGTTCAAAGGGGGCAGGTTGAAAAACTGTTTTTT. Full variable domain (remainder filled in from reference TRBV29-1 and TRBJ1-4): SAVISQKPSRDICQRGTSLTIQCQVDSQVTMMFWYRQQPGQSLTLIATANQGSEATYESGFVIDKFPISRPNLTFSTLTVSNMSPEDSSIYLCSVQRGQVEKLFFGSGTQLSVL.

The chain couples TRBV5-1 to TRBJ1-3; 11 bases match TRBD1. The CDR3 extends over 17 amino acids. V lost 3 bases, J lost 4 bases, and 9 bases stayed unmatched. Germline V gene data show CDR1 as SGHRS and CDR2 as YFSETQ. The chain's CDR3 is CASSYTAGDRGGNTIYF. The CDR3 region has the DNA TGCGCCAGCAGCTACACCGCAGGGGACAGGGGGGGAAACACCATATATTTT.

V gene TRBV11-2 combines with J gene TRBJ2-7; D gene ambiguous. The CDR3 contains 14 residues. The germline gives CDR1 SGHAT, CDR2 FQNNGV. The ends were cut back, 5 bases at V and 0 bases at J, with 11 bases in the middle. Written as DNA, the CDR3 is TGTGCCAGCAGCATCGGGTCGAGCTCCTACGAGCAGTACTTC. This encodes CASSIGSSSYEQYF.

The chain combines TRBV28 with TRBJ2-4; tentative D call: TRBD1 (6 bases). Deletions cut 6 bases from V and 8 bases from J, with 20 bases between. The CDR3 has 15 amino acids. Germline V CDR1 and CDR2: MDHEN, SYDVKM. The CDR3 region has the DNA TGTGCCAGCAGCTCATCTGGGGGCCTGGGGGACATTCAGTACTTC. Translated, it gives CASSSSGGLGDIQYF.

V gene TRBV30 combines with J gene TRBJ2-1, with 8 positions matching TRBD1. After removal of 5 bases from V and 9 bases from J, the junction contained 18 bases not matched to a gene. Germline CDR1 reads GTSNPN; CDR2 reads SVGIG (reference sequence). This CDR3 spans 16 amino acids. For the CDR3, the DNA is TGTGCCTGGCACTCAGGAGGGACAGGCCCCTTCGGTGAGCAGTTCTTC. Translated: CAWHSGGTGPFGEQFF.

The chain joins TRBV6-5 to TRBJ2-6; TRBD1 might be the D (5 bases). Germline V gives CDR1 MNHEY, CDR2 SVGAGI. Trimming stripped 5 bases from V and 4 bases from J, with 12 bases between. The CDR3 has 15 residues. CDR3 bases: TGTGCCAGCAGTCGTGCAGGGTCCGGGGCCAACGTCCTGACTTTC. Translation: CASSRAGSGANVLTF.

The chain carries TRBV7-9 and TRBJ1-2; D not resolved. Trimming shortened V by 8 bases and J by 3 bases, and 16 bases separated the two germline ends. Germline V gene lookup returns CDR1 SEHNR and CDR2 FQNEAQ (reference sequence). This CDR3 spans 14 amino acids. Here the CDR3 DNA reads TGTGCCAGCGTGGAATCGGGGTCTTACTATGGCTACACCTTC. It is translated as CASVESGSYYGYTF. The entire variable domain, with the rest obtained from reference TRBV7-9 and TRBJ1-2, is as follows: DTGVSQNPRHKITKRGQNVTFRCDPISEHNRLYWYRQTLGQGPEFLTYFQNEAQLEKSRLLSDRFSAERPKGSFSTLEIQRTEQGDSAMYLCASVESGSYYGYTFGSGTRLTVV.

J is TRBJ2-7 and V is TRBV3-1 (or the pseudogene TRBV3-2), with 8 bases identical to TRBD2. Losses at the gene ends were 4 bases for V and 5 bases for J; bases not matched to a gene: 13. The CDR3 extends over 16 amino acids. CDR1 is LGHDT and CDR2 is YNNKEL in the germline V gene (reference sequence). The CDR3 DNA follows: TGTGCCAGCAGCCGGGTCCTACTAGCGGCAATGAACGAGCAGTACTTC. Translation gives CASSRVLLAAMNEQYF.

This sequence joins TRBV11-2 and TRBJ2-7; D not resolved. The CDR3 extends over 13 amino acids. Germline V gene lookup returns CDR1 SGHAT and CDR2 FQNNGV. The ends were cut back, 2 bases at V and 2 bases at J, with 7 bases in the middle. CDR3 DNA: TGTGCCAGCAGCTTAAACAACGCCTACGAGCAGTACTTC. It translates to CASSLNNAYEQYF.

In its sample, this clone was seen once. The rearrangement uses TRBV2 and TRBJ1-1; D is perhaps TRBD1 (5 bases). Germline V gives CDR1 SNHLY, CDR2 FYNNEI. Deletions cut 6 bases from V and 0 bases from J, with 17 bases between. The CDR3 spans 16 residues. The CDR3 protein is CASSPQQTAMNTEAFF. Here the CDR3 DNA reads TGTGCCAGCAGCCCCCAGCAGACAGCTATGAACACTGAAGCTTTCTTT.

The rearrangement links TRBV18 to TRBJ1-1; TRBD1 is a possible D gene (5 bases). This CDR3 is built from 15 residues. Germline CDR1 and CDR2: KGHSH and LQKENI. Trimming shortened V by 3 bases and J by 3 bases, and 14 bases separated the two germline ends. CDR3 residues: CASSPYTGGDTEAFF. As DNA, the CDR3 is TGTGCCAGCTCACCGTACACCGGGGGGGACACTGAAGCTTTCTTT.

This clone was recorded a few times. CDR3 in DNA: TGTGCCAGCAGTGAAGCGCGGCAACGTCGTCCATCTGGAAACACCATATATTTT. It encodes CASSEARQRRPSGNTIYF. The rearrangement uses TRBV2 and TRBJ1-3; D gene uncertain. Trimming shortened V by 0 bases and J by 1 base, and 16 bases separated the two germline ends. Germline CDR1 SNHLY, CDR2 FYNNEI. The length of the CDR3 is 18 residues. Full variable domain (rest looked up from reference TRBV2 and TRBJ1-3): EPEVTQTPSHQVTQMGQEVILRCVPISNHLYFYWYRQILGQKVEFLVSFYNNEISEKSEIFDDQFSVERPDGSNFTLKIRSTKLEDSAMYFCASSEARQRRPSGNTIYFGEGSWLTVV.

DNA of the CDR3: TGTGCCAGCAGCCTTCAATCCGGGACTAGCGACCCAGATACGCAGTATTTT. It encodes CASSLQSGTSDPDTQYF. The rearrangement joins TRBV21-1 to TRBJ2-3; the table assigns TRBD2, which was not confirmed against the DNA. TRBV21-1 is recorded as a pseudogene. The CDR3 totals 17 residues.

V gene TRBV5-1 combines with J gene TRBJ1-1; TRBD1 agrees at 7 bases. With 3 bases clipped from V and 4 bases from J, the junction kept 9 bases outside the gene matches. The germline gives CDR1 SGHRS, CDR2 YFSETQ. This CDR3 has 15 amino acids. Here the CDR3 reads CASSWWGQPATEAFF. Here the CDR3 DNA reads TGCGCCAGCAGCTGGTGGGGACAGCCTGCCACTGAAGCTTTCTTT.

This chain joins TRBV5-4 and TRBJ2-3; 7 bases match TRBD2. Germline V gives CDR1 SGHNT, CDR2 YYREEE (reference sequence). The junction had 5 bases not matched to a gene; V was cut back by 4 bases and J by 3 bases. The CDR3 spans 14 residues. DNA of the CDR3: TGTGCCAGCAGCGCCCCTAGCGGAACAGATACGCAGTATTTT. It codes for CASSAPSGTDTQYF.

This sequence joins TRBV21-1 and TRBJ1-6; TRBD1, as called in the table, went unchecked against the DNA. TRBV21-1 is a recognized pseudogene. The CDR3 consists of 15 residues. The CDR3 region is CASSTGTGENSPLHF. CDR3 in DNA: TGTGCCAGCAGCACCGGGACAGGGGAGAATTCACCCCTCCACTTT.

J is TRBJ2-3 and V is TRBV6-2 or TRBV6-3, with a possible D match to TRBD2 (5 bases). This CDR3 is built from 12 residues. Germline assignment: CDR1 MNHEY and CDR2 SVGEGT. Between the trimmed V and J ends, which lost 4 bases and 5 bases, there was a span of 7 bases. The CDR3 sequence is CASSSREDTQYF. The CDR3 nucleotides are TGTGCCAGCAGTTCCCGGGAAGATACGCAGTATTTT.

V and J are TRBV9 and TRBJ1-2; D is undetermined. Germline V lookup: CDR1 SGDLS, CDR2 YYNGEE. This CDR3 is built from 17 residues. Trimming stripped 1 base from V and 6 bases from J, with 22 bases between. The CDR3 DNA reads TGTGCCAGCAGCGTAACCGTCTCCACTTCGGGTGGTAATGGCTACACCTTC. The encoded protein is CASSVTVSTSGGNGYTF.

The chain combines TRBV5-4 with TRBJ1-2; TRBD1 matches at 7 bases. CDR3 size: 13 residues. CDR1 SGHNT and CDR2 YYREEE come from the germline V gene (reference sequence). The V gene end was trimmed by 4 bases and the J gene end by 4 bases; junction bases not matched to a gene: 4. The CDR3 DNA reads as TGTGCCAGCAGCGAGGGACAGATCTATGGCTACACCTTC. Protein product: CASSEGQIYGYTF. Based on the CDR3 plus reference TRBV5-4 and TRBJ1-2, the full variable domain is ETGVTQSPTHLIKTRGQQVTLRCSSQSGHNTVSWYQQALGQGPQFIFQYYREEENGRGNFPPRFSGLQFPNYSSELNVNALELDDSALYLCASSEGQIYGYTFGSGTRLTVV.

The chain uses TRBV27 and TRBJ2-7, with 8 bases matching TRBD1. Trimming removed 5 bases from V and 1 base from J; junction bases left unmatched: 4. CDR1 is MNHEY and CDR2 is SMNVEV in the germline V gene (reference sequence). The CDR3 has 14 residues. CDR3 DNA sequence: TGTGCCAGCAGTAGCCGGGACAGGTCCTACGAGCAGTACTTC. The encoded protein is CASSSRDRSYEQYF.

V and J are TRBV5-5 and TRBJ1-4; TRBD1 matches 7 bases. V was clipped by 3 bases and J by 4 bases; unmatched bases: 9. This CDR3 comprises 16 residues. Germline V lookup: CDR1 SGHKS, CDR2 YYEKEE (reference sequence). In DNA form, the CDR3 reads TGTGCCAGCAGCTCGCGGACAGGCCCCTTTAATGAAAAACTGTTTTTT. Translation: CASSSRTGPFNEKLFF.

This rearrangement joins TRBV2 to TRBJ2-7; TRBD1 agrees at 10 bases. The length of the CDR3 is 14 residues. Losses at the gene ends were 7 bases for V and 2 bases for J; bases not matched to a gene: 5. Germline CDR1 and CDR2: SNHLY and FYNNEI. The CDR3 is CASNPGQGTYEQYF. As DNA, the CDR3 is TGTGCCAGCAACCCGGGACAGGGGACCTACGAGCAGTACTTC.

The chain joins TRBV30 to TRBJ1-4, with D maybe TRBD1 (6 bases). V was clipped by 1 base and J by 0 bases, with 12 bases between them. Looked up from germline, CDR1 is GTSNPN and CDR2 is SVGIG (reference sequence). The CDR3 has 16 residues. The CDR3 sequence: CAWSGIKGATNEKLFF. The CDR3 nucleotides read TGTGCCTGGAGTGGGATTAAGGGGGCAACTAATGAAAAACTGTTTTTT.

The rearrangement uses TRBV9 and TRBJ2-1, with 10 positions matching TRBD2. V lost 2 bases, J lost 4 bases, and 12 bases stayed unmatched. There are 18 residues in the CDR3. Germline V gene sequence: CDR1 SGDLS, CDR2 YYNGEE. Written as DNA, the CDR3 is TGTGCCAGCAGCGTCCCCCGCAGCGGGGGGGTCCTATACAATGAGCAGTTCTTC. Protein sequence: CASSVPRSGGVLYNEQFF.

The rearrangement joins TRBV18 to TRBJ1-1; D is perhaps TRBD1 (5 bases). Germline V gene data show CDR1 as KGHSH and CDR2 as LQKENI. The CDR3 spans 13 residues. V was shortened by 8 bases and J by 2 bases, with 12 bases between the two germline ends. The CDR3 nucleotides are TGTGCCAGCCGCAGGGAAGGAAACACTGAAGCTTTCTTT. Translation gives CASRREGNTEAFF.

The V call is TRBV20-1, the J call TRBJ2-7, with TRBD1 matching 10 bases. V was clipped by 3 bases and J by 5 bases; unmatched bases: 13. This CDR3 spans 16 amino acids. Per germline, CDR1 DFQATT and CDR2 SNEGSKA (reference sequence). The CDR3 region has the DNA TGCAGTGCTAGTTCCTTTCCGGGACAGGGGATCCACGAGCAGTACTTC. Amino acids: CSASSFPGQGIHEQYF.

The chain joins TRBV24-1 to TRBJ2-1; TRBD2 aligns across 12 bases. Germline-derived CDR1 and CDR2 are KGHDR and SFDVKD. This CDR3 comprises 16 residues. Germline trimming cut 3 bases from V and 8 bases from J; bases unmatched to any gene: 7. The CDR3 loop reads CATSDPLAGGAHEQFF. The CDR3 nucleotides read TGTGCCACCAGTGATCCCCTAGCGGGGGGGGCGCATGAGCAGTTCTTC.

The CDR3 coding sequence is TGTGCCAGCAGCCCCTTTAGGACTCATGAGCAGTTCTTC. It translates to CASSPFRTHEQFF. The chain is built from TRBV7-3 and TRBJ2-1; possible D gene TRBD2, 5 bases. This CDR3 spans 13 amino acids. With 5 bases removed from V and 8 bases from J, the gap between germline ends came to 13 bases. CDR1 is SGHTA, CDR2 FQGTGA, per germline.

This sequence joins TRBV11-2 and TRBJ2-7, with 10 positions matching TRBD1. Trimming at V came to 6 bases and at J to 1 base, leaving 9 bases not matched to a gene. Germline assignment: CDR1 SGHAT and CDR2 FQNNGV. CDR3 length equals 16 residues. CDR3 bases: TGTGCCAGCAGTTCTCCCGGGACAGGGGTTTCCTACGAGCAGTACTTC. Amino acids: CASSSPGTGVSYEQYF.

The rearrangement uses TRBV24-1 and TRBJ2-3; TRBD1 matches at 9 bases. J gave up 5 bases and V 3 bases, and 8 bases lay outside the gene matches. The CDR3 consists of 16 residues. Germline CDR1 and CDR2: KGHDR and SFDVKD. CDR3 loop: CATSDHRDRVKDTQYF. As DNA, the CDR3 is TGTGCCACCAGTGATCACCGGGACAGGGTTAAAGATACGCAGTATTTT.

The V gene is TRBV5-6, the J gene TRBJ1-3; perhaps TRBD1 as D (6 bases). This CDR3 comprises 18 residues. Germline V gene data show CDR1 as SGHDT and CDR2 as YYEEEE. V dropped 2 bases and J dropped 0 bases, with 18 bases sitting between them. CDR3 sequence reads: CASSFSPSTGLSGNTIYF. The CDR3 DNA sequence: TGTGCCAGCAGCTTCTCTCCGTCGACAGGACTCTCTGGAAACACCATATATTTT.

This clone was observed a few times. The rearrangement uses TRBV15 and TRBJ1-5, with 7 bases identical to TRBD1. Germline loops: CDR1 LNHNV, CDR2 YYDKDF (reference sequence). The ends lost 1 base at V and 3 bases at J; junction bases unmatched: 3. The CDR3 consists of 15 residues. This CDR3 is CATSRGQGPNQPQHF. The CDR3 region has the DNA TGTGCCACCAGCAGAGGACAGGGACCCAATCAGCCCCAGCATTTT.